The next 12 T cell receptor beta chains were all read from a single sample in a study of T cells in Graves' hyperthyroidism and ophthalmopathy. The TCR beta CDR3 regions underwent amplification using RNA transcripts as the source. TCR CDR3 underwent first-round RT-PCR with the HTBI primer set. MiXCR was run by TCRdb on the multiplex PCR reads, yielding one entry per CDR3 protein. The sample gives some 360,000 distinct CDR3 sequences, 18% of which show up once; around 15% is in the top ten. Source material: blood. These receptors were collected from a woman aged 40 to 50 with Graves' ophthalmopathy.

This chain uses TRBV6-2 or TRBV6-3 with TRBJ1-3; D remains unclear. The CDR3 runs to 13 residues. V was cut by 6 bases and J by 8 bases, with 14 bases left in between. CDR1 is MNHEY, CDR2 SVGEGT, per germline. CDR3 coding DNA: TGTGCCAGCAGCACTAGCCCCCGGGACACCATATATTTT. Its protein is CASSTSPRDTIYF.

Ten or more counts support this clonotype. The CDR3: CASSRQGAGQPQHF. The CDR3 bases are TGTGCCAGCAGCCGACAGGGGGCCGGCCAGCCCCAGCATTTT. The V gene is TRBV27, the J gene TRBJ1-5; 10 bases are shared with TRBD1. With 6 bases clipped from V and 7 bases from J, the junction kept 6 bases outside the gene matches. CDR3 length: 14 residues. Germline CDR1 MNHEY, CDR2 SMNVEV (reference sequence).

This clonotype has at least ten counts. The V and J genes are TRBV7-8 and TRBJ2-7; 8 positions match TRBD2. The ends lost 4 bases at V and 2 bases at J; junction bases unmatched: 4. The CDR3 covers 14 residues. The germline CDR1 and CDR2 sequences are SGHVS and FQNEAQ. In nucleotides, the CDR3 is TGTGCCAGCAGCTCCCGGACTAGCCCCTACGAGCAGTACTTC. Translating gives CASSSRTSPYEQYF.

Remarks on this clonotype: With a much larger clone just one base away, this may be a read error. The rearrangement joins TRBV28 to TRBJ2-2; the match to TRBD2 covers 11 bases. CDR1 and CDR2 (germline): MDHEN, SYDVKM. This CDR3 is built from 17 residues. This chain's CDR3 is CANSLITSGSSVGELFF. CDR3 DNA: TGTGCCAACAGTTTAATAACTAGCGGGAGTTCGGTCGGGGAGCTGTTTTTT.

This clonotype was seen ten or more times. This may be a read error, as it is one base from a much larger clone. V gene TRBV6-2 or TRBV6-3 combines with J gene TRBJ1-3, with D maybe TRBD1 (5 bases). Germline CDR1 is MNHEY and CDR2 is SVGEGT. The CDR3 has 15 amino acids. The CDR3 DNA reads as TGTGCCAGCAGACGACAGCCAGACTCTGGAAGCACCATATATTTT. Its translation: CASRRQPDSGSTIYF.

This clonotype was counted once. This chain joins TRBV6-1 and TRBJ2-2; the D gene could be TRBD1 or TRBD2 (5 bases each). CDR3 length: 14 residues. Germline lookup yields CDR1 MNHNS and CDR2 SASEGT. V was trimmed by 6 bases and J by 5 bases, leaving 13 bases between them. The CDR3 sequence: CASSSGTLTGELFF. The DNA for the CDR3 is TGTGCCAGCAGCTCCGGGACGTTAACCGGGGAGCTGTTTTTT.

This clonotype was picked up one time. This chain links TRBV11-1 with TRBJ2-7; TRBD2 might be the D (5 bases). The CDR3 length is 16 residues. V dropped 4 bases and J dropped 0 bases, with 16 bases sitting between them. Germline V gene lookup returns CDR1 SGHAT and CDR2 FQDESV (reference sequence). The CDR3: CASSSLAGVNSYEQYF. The DNA of the CDR3 is TGTGCCAGCAGCTCCCTGGCCGGGGTTAACTCCTACGAGCAGTACTTC.

Many counts were recorded for this clonotype. The J gene is TRBJ2-5, the V gene TRBV7-2, with 7 bases identical to TRBD2. There are 14 residues in the CDR3. Germline lookup yields CDR1 SGHTA and CDR2 FQGNSA. V was pared by 2 bases and J by 3 bases, with 3 bases of the junction left unmatched. DNA of the CDR3: TGTGCCAGCAGCTTAATGCTAGCGGAAGAGACCCAGTACTTC. Translation gives CASSLMLAEETQYF.

This clonotype was seen repeatedly, ten times or more. The rearrangement links TRBV12-3 or TRBV12-4 to TRBJ2-7, with 11 positions matching TRBD2. CDR3 length: 16 amino acids. The trim removed 6 bases at V and 5 bases at J, leaving 12 bases unmatched. For the CDR3, the DNA is TGTGCCAGCAGCCGAGGTCGGCTAGCGGGAGGTCACGAGCAGTACTTC. Residues: CASSRGRLAGGHEQYF.

For the CDR3, the DNA is TGTGCCAGCAGTTACTCGACACAGGGGGCGGTGAGCAATCAGCCCCAGCATTTT. Its translation is CASSYSTQGAVSNQPQHF. The genes are TRBV6-2 or TRBV6-3 and TRBJ1-5; TRBD1 aligns across 9 bases. With V trimmed by 0 bases and J by 1 base, 7 bases remained unmatched. In germline, CDR1 is MNHEY, CDR2 SVGEGT. This CDR3 spans 18 amino acids.

This clonotype occurred many times. The chain links TRBV7-2 to TRBJ2-7; 9 nucleotides align to TRBD1. Germline trimming cut 3 bases from V and 4 bases from J; bases unmatched to any gene: 10. The germline V gene has CDR1 SGHTA and CDR2 FQGNSA. This CDR3 region has 16 residues. The CDR3 coding sequence is TGTGCCAGCAGCTTGGCTGCCGGGACAGGGCTGTACGAGCAGTACTTC. This gives the protein CASSLAAGTGLYEQYF.

On this clonotype: One junction end does not reproduce the germline sequence, and a read error may be involved. The gene calls are TRBV20-1 and TRBJ2-5, with TRBD1 matching 8 bases. Germline V CDR1 and CDR2: DFQATT, SNEGSKA (reference sequence). The CDR3 consists of 15 residues. The CDR3 sequence is CSALDADRVAKTQYF. As DNA, the CDR3 is TGCAGTGCTCTTGACGCGGACAGGGTAGCGAAGACTCAGTACTTC.